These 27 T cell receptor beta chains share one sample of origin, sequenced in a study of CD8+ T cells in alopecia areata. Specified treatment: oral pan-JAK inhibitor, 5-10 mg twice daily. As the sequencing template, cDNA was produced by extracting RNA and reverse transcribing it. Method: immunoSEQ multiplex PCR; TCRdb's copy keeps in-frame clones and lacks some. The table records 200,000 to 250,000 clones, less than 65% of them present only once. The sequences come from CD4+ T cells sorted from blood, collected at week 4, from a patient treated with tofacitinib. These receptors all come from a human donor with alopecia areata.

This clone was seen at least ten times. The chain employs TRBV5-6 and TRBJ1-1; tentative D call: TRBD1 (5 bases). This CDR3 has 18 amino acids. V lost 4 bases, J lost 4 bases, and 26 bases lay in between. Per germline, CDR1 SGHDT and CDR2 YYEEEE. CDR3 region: CASSLPGGLFRFGTEAFF. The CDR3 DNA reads TGTGCCAGCAGCCTCCCGGGGGGTTTGTTTCGTTTTGGCACTGAAGCTTTCTTT.

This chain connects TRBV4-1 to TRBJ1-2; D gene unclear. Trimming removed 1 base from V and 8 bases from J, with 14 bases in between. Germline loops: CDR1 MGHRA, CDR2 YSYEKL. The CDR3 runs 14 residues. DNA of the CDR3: TGCGCCAGCAGCCAAGTAAACAAGGGTGGGGGCTACACCTTC. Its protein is CASSQVNKGGGYTF.

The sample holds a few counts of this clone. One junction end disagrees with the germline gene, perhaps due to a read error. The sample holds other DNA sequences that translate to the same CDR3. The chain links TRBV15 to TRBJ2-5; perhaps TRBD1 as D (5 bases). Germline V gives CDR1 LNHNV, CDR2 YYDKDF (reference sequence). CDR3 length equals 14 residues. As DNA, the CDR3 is TGTGCCACCAGCCGAGACAGAGTCCAAGAGACCCAGTACTTC. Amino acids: CATSRDRVQETQYF.

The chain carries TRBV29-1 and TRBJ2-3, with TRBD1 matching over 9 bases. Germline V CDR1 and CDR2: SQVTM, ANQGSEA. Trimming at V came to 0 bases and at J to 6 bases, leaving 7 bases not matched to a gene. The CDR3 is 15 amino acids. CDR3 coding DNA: TGCAGCGTTGAAGACGAGACAGGGGGGCGGGATACGCAGTATTTT. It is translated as CSVEDETGGRDTQYF.

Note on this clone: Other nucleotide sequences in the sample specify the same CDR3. The CDR3 region has the DNA TGCAGCGTTGAAAGGAGGATGAACACTGAAGCTTTCTTT. Its protein product is CSVERRMNTEAFF. The chain recombines TRBV29-1 with TRBJ1-1; D uncertain. V lost 2 bases, J lost 0 bases, and 7 bases lay in between. This CDR3 comprises 13 residues. Germline assignment: CDR1 SQVTM and CDR2 ANQGSEA.

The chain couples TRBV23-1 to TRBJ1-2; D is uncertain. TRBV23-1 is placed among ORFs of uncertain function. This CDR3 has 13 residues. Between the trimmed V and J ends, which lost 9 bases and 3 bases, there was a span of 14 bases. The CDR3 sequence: CARLSRCYYGYTF. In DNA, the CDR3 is TGCGCCAGACTCTCCAGGTGTTACTATGGCTACACCTTC.

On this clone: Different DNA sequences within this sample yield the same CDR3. CDR3: CAWSVNGNTIYF. DNA for the CDR3: TGTGCCTGGAGTGTAAATGGAAACACCATATATTTT. The chain recombines TRBV30 with TRBJ1-3; unclear D gene. Trimming took 0 bases from V and 3 from J, leaving 3 bases between them. This CDR3 has 12 residues. CDR1 and CDR2 from the germline V gene are GTSNPN and SVGIG (reference sequence).

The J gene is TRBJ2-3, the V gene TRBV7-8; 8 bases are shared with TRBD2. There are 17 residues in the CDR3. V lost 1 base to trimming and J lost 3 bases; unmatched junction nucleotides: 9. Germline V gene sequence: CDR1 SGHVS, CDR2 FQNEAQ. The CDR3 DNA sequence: TGTGCCAGCAGCTTAGTTTGGACTAGCTTTCGGACAGATACGCAGTATTTT. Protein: CASSLVWTSFRTDTQYF.

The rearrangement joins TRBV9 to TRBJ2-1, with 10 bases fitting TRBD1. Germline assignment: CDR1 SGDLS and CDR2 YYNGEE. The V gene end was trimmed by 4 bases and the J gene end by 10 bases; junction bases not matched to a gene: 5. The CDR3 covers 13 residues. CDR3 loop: CASSRDRGVEQFF. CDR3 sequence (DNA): TGTGCCAGCAGCCGGGACAGGGGCGTAGAGCAGTTCTTC.

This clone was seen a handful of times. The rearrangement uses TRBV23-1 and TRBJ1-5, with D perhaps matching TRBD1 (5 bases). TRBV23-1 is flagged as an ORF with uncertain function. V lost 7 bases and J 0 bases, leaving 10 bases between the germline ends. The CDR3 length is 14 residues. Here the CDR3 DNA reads TGCGCCAGCATCACCGGGGGTAGCAATCAGCCCCAGCATTTT. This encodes CASITGGSNQPQHF.

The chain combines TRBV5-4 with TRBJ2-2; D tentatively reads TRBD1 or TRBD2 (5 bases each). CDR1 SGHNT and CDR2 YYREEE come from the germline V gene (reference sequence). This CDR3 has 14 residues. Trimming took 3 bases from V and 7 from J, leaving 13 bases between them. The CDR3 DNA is TGTGCCAGCAGCTCTGAGGGGCCCAACGGGGAGCTGTTTTTT. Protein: CASSSEGPNGELFF.

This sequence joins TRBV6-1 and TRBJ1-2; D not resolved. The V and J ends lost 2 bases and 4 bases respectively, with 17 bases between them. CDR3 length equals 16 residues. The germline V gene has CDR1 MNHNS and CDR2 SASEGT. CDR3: CASSEYGVQAGYGYTF. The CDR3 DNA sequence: TGTGCCAGCAGTGAATACGGGGTGCAGGCGGGCTATGGCTACACCTTC.

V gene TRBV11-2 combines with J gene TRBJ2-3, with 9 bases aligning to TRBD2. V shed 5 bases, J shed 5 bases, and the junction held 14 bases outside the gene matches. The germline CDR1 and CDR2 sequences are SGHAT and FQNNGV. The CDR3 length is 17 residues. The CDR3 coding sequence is TGTGCCAGCAGCCCACTGATTAGGCGGGGGGGTTTAGATACGCAGTATTTT. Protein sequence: CASSPLIRRGGLDTQYF.

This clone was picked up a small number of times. CDR3 region: CASSPNLQGIGNQPQHF. The CDR3 DNA sequence: TGCGCCAGCAGCCCAAACCTACAGGGTATAGGCAATCAGCCCCAGCATTTT. The rearrangement links TRBV4-1 to TRBJ1-5, with D perhaps matching TRBD1 (6 bases). This CDR3 is 17 amino acids long. V was pared by 4 bases and J by 2 bases, with 18 bases between. The germline V gene encodes CDR1 MGHRA and CDR2 YSYEKL.

This CDR3 is CASSGVIGLAGNEQFF. CDR3 coding DNA: TGCGCCAGCAGTGGTGTCATCGGACTAGCGGGAAATGAGCAGTTCTTC. The V call is TRBV5-1, the J call TRBJ2-1, with TRBD2 matching 12 bases. The V gene's germline CDR1 is SGHRS and CDR2 YFSETQ. The V segment lost 5 bases and the J segment 7 bases; nucleotides outside the gene matches: 10. There are 16 residues in the CDR3.

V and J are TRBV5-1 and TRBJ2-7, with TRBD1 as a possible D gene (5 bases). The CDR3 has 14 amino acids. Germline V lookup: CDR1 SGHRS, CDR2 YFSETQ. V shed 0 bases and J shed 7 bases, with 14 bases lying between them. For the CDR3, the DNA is TGCGCCAGCAGCTTGGATGGGGCCGGTGGTGAGCAGTACTTC. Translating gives CASSLDGAGGEQYF.

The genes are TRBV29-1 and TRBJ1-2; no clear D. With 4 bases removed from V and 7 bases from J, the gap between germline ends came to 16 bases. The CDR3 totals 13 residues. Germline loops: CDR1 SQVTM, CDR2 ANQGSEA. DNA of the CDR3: TGCAGCGTTGTTGCCCTGTCTATCGGTGGCTACACCTTC. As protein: CSVVALSIGGYTF.

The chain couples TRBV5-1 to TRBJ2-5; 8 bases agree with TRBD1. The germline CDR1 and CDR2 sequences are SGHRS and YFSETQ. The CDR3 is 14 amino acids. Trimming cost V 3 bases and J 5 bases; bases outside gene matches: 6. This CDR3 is CASSSQGAWETQYF. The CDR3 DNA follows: TGCGCCAGCAGCTCCCAGGGGGCTTGGGAGACCCAGTACTTC.

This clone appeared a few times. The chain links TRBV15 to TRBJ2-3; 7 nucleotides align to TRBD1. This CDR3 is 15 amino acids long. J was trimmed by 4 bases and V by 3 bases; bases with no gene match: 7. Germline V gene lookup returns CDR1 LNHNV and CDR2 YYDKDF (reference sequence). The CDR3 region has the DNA TGTGCCACCAGCAGTGGGACAGAAGGGGCAGATACGCAGTATTTT. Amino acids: CATSSGTEGADTQYF.

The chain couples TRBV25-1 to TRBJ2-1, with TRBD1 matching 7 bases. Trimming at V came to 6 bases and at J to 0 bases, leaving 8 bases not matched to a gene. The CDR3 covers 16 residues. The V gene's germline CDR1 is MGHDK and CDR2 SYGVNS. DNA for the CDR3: TGTGCCAGCAGCGCAAGACAGGGAAGCTCCTACAATGAGCAGTTCTTC. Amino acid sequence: CASSARQGSSYNEQFF.

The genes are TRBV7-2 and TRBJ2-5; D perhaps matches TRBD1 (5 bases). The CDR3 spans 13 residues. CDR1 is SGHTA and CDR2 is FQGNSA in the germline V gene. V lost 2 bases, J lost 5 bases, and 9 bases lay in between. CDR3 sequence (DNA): TGTGCCAGCAGCTTACAGGGAATCGAGACCCAGTACTTC. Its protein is CASSLQGIETQYF. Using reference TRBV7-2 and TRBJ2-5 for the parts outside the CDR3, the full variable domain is GAGVSQSPSNKVTEKGKDVELRCDPISGHTALYWYRQSLGQGLEFLIYFQGNSAPDKSGLPSDRFSAERTGGSVSTLTIQRTQQEDSAVYLCASSLQGIETQYFGPGTRLLVL.

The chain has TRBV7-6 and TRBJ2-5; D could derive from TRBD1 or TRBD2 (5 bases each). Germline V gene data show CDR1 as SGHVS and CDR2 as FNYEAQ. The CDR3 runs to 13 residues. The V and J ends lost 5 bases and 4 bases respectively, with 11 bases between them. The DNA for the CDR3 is TGTGCCAGCAGCACGGGGCGAAGAGAGACCCAGTACTTC. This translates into CASSTGRRETQYF.

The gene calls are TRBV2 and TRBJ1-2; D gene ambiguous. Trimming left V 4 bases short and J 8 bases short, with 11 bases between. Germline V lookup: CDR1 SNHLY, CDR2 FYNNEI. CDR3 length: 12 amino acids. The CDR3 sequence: CASSVRVGGYTF. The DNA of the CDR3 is TGTGCCAGCAGTGTGAGGGTGGGCGGCTACACCTTC.

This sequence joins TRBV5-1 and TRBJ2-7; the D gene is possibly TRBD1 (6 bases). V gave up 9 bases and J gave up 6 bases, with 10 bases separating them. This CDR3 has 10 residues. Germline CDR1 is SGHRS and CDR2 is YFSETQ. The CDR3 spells CANRQVEQYF. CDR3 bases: TGCGCCAACAGACAGGTCGAGCAGTACTTC. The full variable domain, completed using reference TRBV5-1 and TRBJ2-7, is KAGVTQTPRYLIKTRGQQVTLSCSPISGHRSVSWYQQTPGQGLQFLFEYFSETQRNKGNFPGRFSGRQFSNSRSEMNVSTLELGDSALYLCANRQVEQYFGPGTRLTVT.

CDR3 sequence (DNA): TGTGCCAGCAGTAGGGCTTTTGGGGCCAACGTCCTGACTTTC. Translated: CASSRAFGANVLTF. This chain links TRBV25-1 with TRBJ2-6; D remains unclear. The ends were cut back, 5 bases at V and 3 bases at J, with 8 bases in the middle. Per germline, CDR1 MGHDK and CDR2 SYGVNS. CDR3 length: 14 residues.

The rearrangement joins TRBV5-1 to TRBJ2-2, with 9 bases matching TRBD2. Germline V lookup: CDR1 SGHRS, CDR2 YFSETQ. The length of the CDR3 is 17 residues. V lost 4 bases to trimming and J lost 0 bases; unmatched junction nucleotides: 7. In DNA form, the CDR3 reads TGCGCCAGCAGCCCAGGGACTAGCAGTACGAACACCGGGGAGCTGTTTTTT. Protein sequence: CASSPGTSSTNTGELFF.

CDR3 DNA sequence: TGCGCCAGCAGCCAAGCAGGGGTCCGGGCAGAGACCCAGTACTTC. It translates to CASSQAGVRAETQYF. The chain is built from TRBV4-1 and TRBJ2-5, with D maybe TRBD1 (6 bases). The germline CDR1 and CDR2 sequences are MGHRA and YSYEKL. This CDR3 comprises 15 residues. Trimming pared 1 base from V and 4 bases from J, leaving 13 bases between.